The TCR beta chain under discussion was sequenced for a study of early T cells in non-severe SARS-CoV-2 infection. Study background: The chains were unpaired, and the sequenced material was bulk RNA from unsorted whole blood. General observations from the study: Comparison of clonotypes with VDJdb favored anti-spike CD8 responses while missing private and CD4 specificities.

Regarding this clonotype: Its antigen is not known.

The length of the CDR3 is 16 residues. V was clipped by 1 base and J by 5 bases; unmatched bases: 7. Per the germline V gene, CDR1 is LNHDA and CDR2 is SQIVND (reference sequence). Individual cDNA molecules carried attached unique molecular identifiers. TCRdb used MiXCR to reprocess the 5' RACE reads, holding one entry per CDR3 protein. Seen here are roughly 62,000 distinct CDR3 sequences, approximately 7.7% observed once, and the top ten hold about 3.7%. The rearrangement links TRBV19 to TRBJ2-1, with TRBD2 identical over 8 bases. Sequences were obtained from whole blood. The receptor was derived from an adult who was a healthcare worker with PCR-confirmed SARS-CoV-2 infection or an uninfected control (not recorded which). The CDR3 is CASSIADRRGDNEQFF. In nucleotides, the CDR3 is TGTGCCAGTAGTATAGCTGATCGGCGGGGGGACAATGAGCAGTTCTTC.